This T cell receptor beta chain was captured in a study of blood T cell repertoires in COVID-19. At the level of the study: The study drew acute and convalescent COVID-19 samples from the United States, Italy and Spain. Nucleic acid was either cDNA or gDNA, and it came from T cells, B-cell-depleted T cells, or PBMCs.

One Seattle source followed patients from active infection through their disease course. There are 13 residues in the CDR3. V was trimmed by 7 bases and J by 6 bases, leaving 13 bases between them. The germline V gene encodes CDR1 ENHRY and CDR2 SYGVKD. As processed by the authors: Estimation of nucleated cell counts relied on the amplification of reference gene primers. The protocol was immunoSEQ multiplex PCR, while the TCRdb copy is restricted to in-frame clones and leaves out a portion. V and J calls and clone size come straight from that table; D and trimming were deduced from the DNA. The sample has roughly 70,000 clones; 76% are singletons.

Sequencing was carried out using peripheral blood. The chain uses TRBV10-3 and TRBJ2-4; TRBD2 might be the D (6 bases). This clonotype was sampled from a man aged 55 to 70 with COVID-19, enrolled during active disease. Here the CDR3 reads CAIKEGLGNIQYF. DNA for the CDR3: TGTGCCATCAAGGAGGGGCTAGGAAACATTCAGTACTTC.